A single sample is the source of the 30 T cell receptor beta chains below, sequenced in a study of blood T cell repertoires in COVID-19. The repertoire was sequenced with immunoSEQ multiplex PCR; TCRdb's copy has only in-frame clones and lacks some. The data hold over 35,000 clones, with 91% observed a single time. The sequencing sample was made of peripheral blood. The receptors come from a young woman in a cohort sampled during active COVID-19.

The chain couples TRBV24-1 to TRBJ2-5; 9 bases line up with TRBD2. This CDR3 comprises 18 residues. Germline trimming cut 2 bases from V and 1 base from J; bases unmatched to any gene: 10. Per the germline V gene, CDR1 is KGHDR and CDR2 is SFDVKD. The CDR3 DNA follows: TGTGCCACCAGTGATTCAACTAGCGGGCTCTTCTTCCAAGAGACCCAGTACTTC. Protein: CATSDSTSGLFFQETQYF.

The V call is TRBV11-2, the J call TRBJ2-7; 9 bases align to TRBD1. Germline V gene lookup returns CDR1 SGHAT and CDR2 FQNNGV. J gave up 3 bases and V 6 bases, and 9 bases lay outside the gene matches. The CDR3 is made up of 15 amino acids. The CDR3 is CASRSAYRGLYEQYF. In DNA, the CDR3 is TGTGCCAGCAGGTCGGCCTACAGGGGGCTCTACGAGCAGTACTTC. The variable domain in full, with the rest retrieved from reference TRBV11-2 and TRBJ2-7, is EAGVAQSPRYKIIEKRQSVAFWCNPISGHATLYWYQQILGQGPKLLIQFQNNGVVDDSQLPKDRFSAERLKGVDSTLKIQPAKLEDSAVYLCASRSAYRGLYEQYFGPGTRLTVT.

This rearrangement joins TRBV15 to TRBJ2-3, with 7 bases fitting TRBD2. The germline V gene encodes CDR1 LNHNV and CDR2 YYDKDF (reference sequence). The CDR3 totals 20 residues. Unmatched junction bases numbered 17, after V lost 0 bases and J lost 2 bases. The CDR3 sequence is CATSRDPLLPLAVYTDTQYF. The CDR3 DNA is TGTGCCACCAGCAGAGATCCCCTCCTACCCCTAGCGGTCTACACAGATACGCAGTATTTT.

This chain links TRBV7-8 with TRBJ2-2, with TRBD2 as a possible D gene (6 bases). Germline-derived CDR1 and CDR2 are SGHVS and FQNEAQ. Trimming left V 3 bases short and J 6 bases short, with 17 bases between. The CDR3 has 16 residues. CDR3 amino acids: CASSFRREAPPGELFF. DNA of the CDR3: TGTGCCAGCAGCTTCCGAAGGGAGGCCCCCCCCGGGGAGCTGTTTTTT.

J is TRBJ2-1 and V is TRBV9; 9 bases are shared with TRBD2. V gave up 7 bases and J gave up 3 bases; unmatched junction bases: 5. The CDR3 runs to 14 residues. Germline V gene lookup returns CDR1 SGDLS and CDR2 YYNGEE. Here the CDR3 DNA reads TGTGCCAGCGGAGGACTAGCGATCTACAATGAGCAGTTCTTC. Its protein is CASGGLAIYNEQFF.

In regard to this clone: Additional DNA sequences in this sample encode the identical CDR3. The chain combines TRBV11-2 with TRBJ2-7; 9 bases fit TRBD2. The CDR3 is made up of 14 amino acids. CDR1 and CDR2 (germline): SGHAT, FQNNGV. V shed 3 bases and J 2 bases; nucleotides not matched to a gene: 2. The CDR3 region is CASSFERGAYEQYF. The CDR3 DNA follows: TGTGCCAGCAGCTTTGAGCGGGGGGCCTACGAGCAGTACTTC.

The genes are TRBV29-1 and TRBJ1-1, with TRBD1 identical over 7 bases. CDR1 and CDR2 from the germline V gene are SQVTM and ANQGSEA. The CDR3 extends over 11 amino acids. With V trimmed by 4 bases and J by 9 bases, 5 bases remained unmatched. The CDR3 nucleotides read TGCAGCGTTGGGTGGACAGGCCAAGCTTTCTTT. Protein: CSVGWTGQAFF.

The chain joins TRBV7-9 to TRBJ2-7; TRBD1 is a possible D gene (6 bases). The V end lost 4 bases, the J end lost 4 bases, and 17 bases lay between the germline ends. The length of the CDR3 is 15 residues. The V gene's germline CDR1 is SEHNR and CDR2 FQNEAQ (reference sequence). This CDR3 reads CASSSRQEIGYEQYF. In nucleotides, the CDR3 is TGTGCCAGCAGCTCCCGACAGGAAATAGGGTACGAGCAGTACTTC.

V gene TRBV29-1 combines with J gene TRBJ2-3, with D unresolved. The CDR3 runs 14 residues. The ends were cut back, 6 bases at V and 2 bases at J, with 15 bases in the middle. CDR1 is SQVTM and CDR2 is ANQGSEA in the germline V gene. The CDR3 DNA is TGCAGCGTCCCTGAGGTCCGCAACACAGATACGCAGTATTTT. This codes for CSVPEVRNTDTQYF.

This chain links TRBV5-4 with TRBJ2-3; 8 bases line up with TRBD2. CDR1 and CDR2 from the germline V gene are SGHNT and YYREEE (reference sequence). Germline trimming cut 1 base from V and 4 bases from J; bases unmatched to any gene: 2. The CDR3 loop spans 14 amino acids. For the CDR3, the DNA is TGTGCCAGCAGCTTGAGCGGGAGCGCAGATACGCAGTATTTT. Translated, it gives CASSLSGSADTQYF.

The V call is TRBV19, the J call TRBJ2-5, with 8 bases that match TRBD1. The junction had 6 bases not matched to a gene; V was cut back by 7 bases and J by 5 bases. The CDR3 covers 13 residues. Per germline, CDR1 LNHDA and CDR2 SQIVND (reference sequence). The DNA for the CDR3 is TGTGCCAGTATGTCTCGACAGGGGGAGACCCAGTACTTC. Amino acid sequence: CASMSRQGETQYF.

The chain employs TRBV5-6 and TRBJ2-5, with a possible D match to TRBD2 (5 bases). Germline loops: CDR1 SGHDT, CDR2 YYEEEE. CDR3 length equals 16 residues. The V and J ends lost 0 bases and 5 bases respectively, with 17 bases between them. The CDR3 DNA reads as TGTGCCAGCAGCTTGGTTGTACTAGTCGGTGTGGAGACCCAGTACTTC. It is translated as CASSLVVLVGVETQYF.

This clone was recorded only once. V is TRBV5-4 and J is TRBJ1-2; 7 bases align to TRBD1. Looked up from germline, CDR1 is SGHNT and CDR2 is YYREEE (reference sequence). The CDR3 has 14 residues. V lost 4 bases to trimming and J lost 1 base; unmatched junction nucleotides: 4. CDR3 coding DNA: TGTGCCAGCAGCGAGGGACAGTATAACTATGGCTACACCTTC. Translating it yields CASSEGQYNYGYTF.

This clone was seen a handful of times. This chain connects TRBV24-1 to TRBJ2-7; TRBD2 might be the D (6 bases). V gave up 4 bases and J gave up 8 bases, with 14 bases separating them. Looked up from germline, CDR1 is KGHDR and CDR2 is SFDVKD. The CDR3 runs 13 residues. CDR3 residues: CATSERTTSQQYF. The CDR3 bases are TGTGCCACCAGTGAACGGACTACTAGTCAGCAGTACTTC.

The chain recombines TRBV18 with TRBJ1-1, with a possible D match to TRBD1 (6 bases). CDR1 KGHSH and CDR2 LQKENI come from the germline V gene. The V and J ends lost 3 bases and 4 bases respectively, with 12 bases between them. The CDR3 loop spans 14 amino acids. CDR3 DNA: TGTGCCAGCTCACCGGCCGGGGGGCTCACTGAAGCTTTCTTT. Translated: CASSPAGGLTEAFF.

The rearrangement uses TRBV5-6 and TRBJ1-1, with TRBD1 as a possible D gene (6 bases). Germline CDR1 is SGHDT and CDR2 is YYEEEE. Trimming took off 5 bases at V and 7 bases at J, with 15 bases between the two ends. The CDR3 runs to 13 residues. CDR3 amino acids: CASRNQGLGEAFF. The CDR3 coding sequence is TGTGCCAGCAGAAATCAGGGGTTGGGTGAAGCTTTCTTT. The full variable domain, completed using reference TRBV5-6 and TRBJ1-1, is DAGVTQSPTHLIKTRGQQVTLRCSPKSGHDTVSWYQQALGQGPQFIFQYYEEEERQRGNFPDRFSGHQFPNYSSELNVNALLLGDSALYLCASRNQGLGEAFFGQGTRLTVV.

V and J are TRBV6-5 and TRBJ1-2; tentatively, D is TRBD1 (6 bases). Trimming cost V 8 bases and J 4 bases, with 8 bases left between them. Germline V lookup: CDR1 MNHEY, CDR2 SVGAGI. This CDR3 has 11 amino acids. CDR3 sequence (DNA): TGTGCCAGCGGGGGCCTCTATGGCTACACCTTC. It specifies CASGGLYGYTF.

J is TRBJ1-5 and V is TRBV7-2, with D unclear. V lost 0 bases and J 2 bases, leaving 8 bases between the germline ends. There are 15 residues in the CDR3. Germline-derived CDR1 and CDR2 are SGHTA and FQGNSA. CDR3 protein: CASSLAREGNQPQHF. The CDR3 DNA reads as TGTGCCAGCAGCTTAGCGCGGGAGGGCAATCAGCCCCAGCATTTT. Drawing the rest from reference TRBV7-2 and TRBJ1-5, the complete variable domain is GAGVSQSPSNKVTEKGKDVELRCDPISGHTALYWYRQSLGQGLEFLIYFQGNSAPDKSGLPSDRFSAERTGGSVSTLTIQRTQQEDSAVYLCASSLAREGNQPQHFGDGTRLSIL.

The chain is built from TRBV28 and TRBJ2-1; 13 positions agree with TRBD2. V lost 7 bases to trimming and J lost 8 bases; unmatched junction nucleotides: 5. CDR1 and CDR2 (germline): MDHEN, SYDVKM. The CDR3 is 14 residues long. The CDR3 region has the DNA TGTGCCAGCATTCTAACTAGCGGGAGGGATGAGCAGTTCTTC. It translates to CASILTSGRDEQFF.

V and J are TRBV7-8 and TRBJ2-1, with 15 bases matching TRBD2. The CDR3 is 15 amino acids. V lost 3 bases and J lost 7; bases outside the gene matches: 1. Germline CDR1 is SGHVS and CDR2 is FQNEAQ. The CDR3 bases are TGTGCCAGCAGCTTCGGGACTAGCGGGGGGAATGAGCAGTTCTTC. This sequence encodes CASSFGTSGGNEQFF.

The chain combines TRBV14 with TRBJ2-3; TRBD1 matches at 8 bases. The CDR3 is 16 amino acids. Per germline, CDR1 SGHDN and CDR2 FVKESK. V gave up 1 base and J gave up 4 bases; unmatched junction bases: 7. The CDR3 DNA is TGTGCCAGCAGCCAAGCCCTGACAGGGGCCGCAGATACGCAGTATTTT. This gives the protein CASSQALTGAADTQYF.

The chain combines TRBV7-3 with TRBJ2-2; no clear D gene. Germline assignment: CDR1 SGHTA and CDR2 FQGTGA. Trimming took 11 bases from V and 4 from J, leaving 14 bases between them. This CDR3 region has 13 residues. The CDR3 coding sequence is TGTGCCTCCCGACATGGTTCCACCGGGGAGCTGTTTTTT. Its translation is CASRHGSTGELFF.

The CDR3 nucleotides are TGTGCCAGCAGGAAAGGGGGGGCCACATCAACTAATGAAAAACTGTTTTTT. The encoded protein is CASRKGGATSTNEKLFF. The rearrangement joins TRBV25-1 to TRBJ1-4; D possibly corresponds to TRBD1 (6 bases). The germline gives CDR1 MGHDK, CDR2 SYGVNS. This CDR3 has 17 amino acids. V lost 6 bases, J lost 0 bases, and 17 bases lay in between.

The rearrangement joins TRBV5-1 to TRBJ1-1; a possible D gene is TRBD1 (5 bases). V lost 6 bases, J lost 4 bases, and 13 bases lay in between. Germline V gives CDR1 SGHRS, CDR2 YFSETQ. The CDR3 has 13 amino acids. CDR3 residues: CASNWGGGTEAFF. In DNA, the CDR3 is TGCGCCAGCAACTGGGGCGGGGGCACTGAAGCTTTCTTT. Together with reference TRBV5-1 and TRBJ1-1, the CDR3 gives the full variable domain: KAGVTQTPRYLIKTRGQQVTLSCSPISGHRSVSWYQQTPGQGLQFLFEYFSETQRNKGNFPGRFSGRQFSNSRSEMNVSTLELGDSALYLCASNWGGGTEAFFGQGTRLTVV.

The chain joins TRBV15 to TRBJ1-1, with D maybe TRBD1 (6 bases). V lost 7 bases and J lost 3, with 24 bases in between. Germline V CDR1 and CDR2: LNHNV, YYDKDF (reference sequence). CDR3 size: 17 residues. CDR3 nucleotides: TGTGCCACCACTTGGGGGGGGCTAAAAGGGAAGGACACTGAAGCTTTCTTT. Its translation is CATTWGGLKGKDTEAFF.

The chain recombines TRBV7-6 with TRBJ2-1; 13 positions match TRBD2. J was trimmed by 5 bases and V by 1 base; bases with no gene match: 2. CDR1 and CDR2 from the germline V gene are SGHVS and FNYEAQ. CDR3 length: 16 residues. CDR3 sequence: CASSLVGTSGNNEQFF. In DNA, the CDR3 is TGTGCCAGCAGCTTAGTGGGGACTAGCGGGAACAATGAGCAGTTCTTC. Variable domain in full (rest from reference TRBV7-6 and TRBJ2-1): GAGVSQSPRYKVTKRGQDVALRCDPISGHVSLYWYRQALGQGPEFLTYFNYEAQQDKSGLPNDRFSAERPEGSISTLTIQRTEQRDSAMYRCASSLVGTSGNNEQFFGPGTRLTVL.

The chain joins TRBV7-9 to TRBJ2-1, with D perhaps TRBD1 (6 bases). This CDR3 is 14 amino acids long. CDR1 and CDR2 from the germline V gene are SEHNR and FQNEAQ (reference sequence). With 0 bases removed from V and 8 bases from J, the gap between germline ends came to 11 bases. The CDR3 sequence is CASSLATGIHEQFF. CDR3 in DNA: TGTGCCAGCAGCTTAGCCACAGGGATCCATGAGCAGTTCTTC.

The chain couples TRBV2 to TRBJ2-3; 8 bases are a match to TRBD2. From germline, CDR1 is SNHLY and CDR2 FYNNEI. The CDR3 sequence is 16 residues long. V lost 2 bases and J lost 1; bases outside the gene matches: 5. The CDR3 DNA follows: TGTGCCAGCAGTGAAAATAGCGGGGTGGGCACAGATACGCAGTATTTT. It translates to CASSENSGVGTDTQYF.

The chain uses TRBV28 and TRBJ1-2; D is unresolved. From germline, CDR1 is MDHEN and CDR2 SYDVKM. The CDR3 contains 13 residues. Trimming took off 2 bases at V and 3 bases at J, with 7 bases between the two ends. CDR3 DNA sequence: TGTGCCAGCAGTTTAAAGCCTTACTATGGCTACACCTTC. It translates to CASSLKPYYGYTF.

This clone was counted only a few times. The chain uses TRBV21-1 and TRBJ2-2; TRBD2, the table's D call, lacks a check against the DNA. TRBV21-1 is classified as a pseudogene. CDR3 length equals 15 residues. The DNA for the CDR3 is TGTGCCATCCCGGGGGGGGAGCCCCGCACCGGGGAGCTGTTTTTT. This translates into CAIPGGEPRTGELFF.